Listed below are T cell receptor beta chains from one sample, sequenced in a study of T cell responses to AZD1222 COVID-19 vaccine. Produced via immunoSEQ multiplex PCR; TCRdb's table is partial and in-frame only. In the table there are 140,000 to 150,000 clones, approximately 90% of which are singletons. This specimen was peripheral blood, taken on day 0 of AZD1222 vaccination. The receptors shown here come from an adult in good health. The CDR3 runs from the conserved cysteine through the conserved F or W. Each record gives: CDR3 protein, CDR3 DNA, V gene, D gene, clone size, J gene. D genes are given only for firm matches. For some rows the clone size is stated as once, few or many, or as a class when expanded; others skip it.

cdr3_aa: CASSLLQGRLAFF
cdr3_nt: TGTGCCAGCAGTTTATTACAGGGCCGCCTAGCTTTCTTT
v_call: TRBV28
d_call: NA
clone_size: NA
j_call: TRBJ1-1

cdr3_aa: CASSLQETQYF
cdr3_nt: TGTGCCAGCAGCTTACAAGAGACCCAGTACTTC
v_call: TRBV7-8
d_call: NA
clone_size: NA
j_call: TRBJ2-5

cdr3_aa: CASSFGEDSYGYTF
cdr3_nt: TGTGCCAGCAGTTTCGGAGAGGACAGCTATGGCTACACCTTC
v_call: TRBV28
d_call: NA
clone_size: NA
j_call: TRBJ1-2

cdr3_aa: CASSLARTGVRDTQYF
cdr3_nt: TGTGCCAGCAGCTTAGCGCGGACGGGGGTGAGAGATACGCAGTATTTT
v_call: TRBV7-2
d_call: NA
clone_size: NA
j_call: TRBJ2-3

cdr3_aa: CASSLESSLIF
cdr3_nt: TGTGCCAGCAGCTTAGAGAGCTCCCTCATTTTT
v_call: TRBV7-9
d_call: NA
clone_size: NA
j_call: TRBJ1-6

cdr3_aa: CASSPQSTDDTQYF
cdr3_nt: TGTGCCAGCAGCCCTCAATCCACCGACGATACGCAGTATTTT
v_call: TRBV4-2
d_call: NA
clone_size: once
j_call: TRBJ2-3

cdr3_aa: CASSGGGGSSYFMTSPLHF
cdr3_nt: TGTGCCAGCAGCGGGGGAGGGGGGAGCTCCTATTTTATGACCTCACCCCTCCACTTT
v_call: TRBV11-2
d_call: NA
clone_size: NA
j_call: TRBJ1-6

cdr3_aa: CASFGSGNTIYF
cdr3_nt: TGTGCCAGCTTCGGCTCTGGAAACACCATATATTTT
v_call: TRBV28
d_call: NA
clone_size: NA
j_call: TRBJ1-3

cdr3_aa: CASSRGLGYTF
cdr3_nt: TGTGCCAGCAGCAGGGGCTTAGGCTACACCTTC
v_call: TRBV5-8
d_call: NA
clone_size: NA
j_call: TRBJ1-2

cdr3_aa: CAWEKDLSGPQHF
cdr3_nt: TGTGCCTGGGAGAAGGACCTTTCAGGGCCCCAGCATTTT
v_call: TRBV30
d_call: NA
clone_size: NA
j_call: TRBJ1-5

cdr3_aa: CASSLDTDYEQYF
cdr3_nt: TGCGCCAGCAGCTTGGACACAGATTACGAGCAGTACTTC
v_call: TRBV5-1
d_call: NA
clone_size: NA
j_call: TRBJ2-7

cdr3_aa: CASSDGGVNEQFF
cdr3_nt: TGTGCCAGCAGTGACGGAGGGGTCAATGAGCAGTTCTTC
v_call: TRBV6-4
d_call: NA
clone_size: NA
j_call: TRBJ2-1

cdr3_aa: CASRSEGLHSPLHF
cdr3_nt: TGTGCCAGCAGGTCGGAGGGGCTTCATTCACCCCTCCACTTT
v_call: TRBV28
d_call: NA
clone_size: once
j_call: TRBJ1-6

cdr3_aa: CASGSGGKTGSKKYF
cdr3_nt: TGTGCTAGTGGTTCCGGGGGGAAGACAGGGTCGAAAAAGTACTTC
v_call: TRBV12-5
d_call: NA
clone_size: once
j_call: TRBJ2-7

cdr3_aa: CAWSSIAGELFF
cdr3_nt: TGTGCCTGGAGTAGTATCGCCGGGGAGCTGTTTTTT
v_call: TRBV30
d_call: NA
clone_size: once
j_call: TRBJ2-2

cdr3_aa: CASSPGLAGARTDTQYF
cdr3_nt: TGTGCCAGCAGCCCTGGACTAGCGGGGGCCCGCACAGATACGCAGTATTTT
v_call: TRBV7-9
d_call: TRBD2
clone_size: NA
j_call: TRBJ2-3

cdr3_aa: CASSFSRNTEAFF
cdr3_nt: TGTGCCAGCAGTTTTTCTAGGAACACTGAAGCTTTCTTT
v_call: TRBV12-3/TRBV12-4
d_call: NA
clone_size: NA
j_call: TRBJ1-1

cdr3_aa: CASSLLGTNGALIF
cdr3_nt: TGTGCCAGCAGCTTGTTGGGTACCAACGGGGCTCTTATCTTC
v_call: TRBV5-4
d_call: NA
clone_size: once
j_call: TRBJ2-1

cdr3_aa: CASSPDYYEQYF
cdr3_nt: TGTGCCAGCAGCCCAGACTATTACGAGCAGTACTTC
v_call: TRBV7-2
d_call: NA
clone_size: NA
j_call: TRBJ2-7

cdr3_aa: CASSPTVAIGNTIYF
cdr3_nt: TGTGCCAGCAGCCCTACCGTAGCTATCGGAAACACCATATATTTT
v_call: TRBV3-1/TRBV3-2
d_call: NA
clone_size: NA
j_call: TRBJ1-3

cdr3_aa: CASSSTTGVRNYGYTF
cdr3_nt: TGCGCCAGCAGCTCGACTACAGGGGTGCGAAACTATGGCTACACCTTC
v_call: TRBV5-1
d_call: TRBD1
clone_size: NA
j_call: TRBJ1-2

cdr3_aa: CASSPGTANTGELFF
cdr3_nt: TGTGCCAGCAGCCCCGGGACAGCGAACACCGGGGAGCTGTTTTTT
v_call: TRBV7-3
d_call: TRBD1
clone_size: NA
j_call: TRBJ2-2

cdr3_aa: CASSLGDRNNYGYTF
cdr3_nt: TGTGCCAGCAGCTTGGGGGACCGCAATAACTATGGCTACACCTTC
v_call: TRBV5-5
d_call: NA
clone_size: NA
j_call: TRBJ1-2

cdr3_aa: CASSLRSPAGGNQPQHF
cdr3_nt: TGTGCCAGCAGCTTACGATCTCCGGCAGGCGGCAATCAGCCCCAGCATTTT
v_call: TRBV7-8
d_call: NA
clone_size: NA
j_call: TRBJ1-5

cdr3_aa: CASSPLEAGGAGNTEAFF
cdr3_nt: TGTGCCAGCTCACCACTGGAAGCAGGGGGCGCCGGGAACACTGAAGCTTTCTTT
v_call: TRBV18
d_call: TRBD1
clone_size: once
j_call: TRBJ1-1

cdr3_aa: CASSIKGHSFEAFF
cdr3_nt: TGTGCCAGTAGTATCAAGGGGCATTCTTTCGAAGCTTTCTTT
v_call: TRBV19
d_call: NA
clone_size: NA
j_call: TRBJ1-1

cdr3_aa: CASSMGTDTQYF
cdr3_nt: TGTGCCAGTAGTATGGGAACAGATACGCAGTATTTT
v_call: TRBV19
d_call: NA
clone_size: NA
j_call: TRBJ2-3

cdr3_aa: CASSYGRDEKLFF
cdr3_nt: TGTGCCAGCTCGTACGGGAGGGATGAAAAACTGTTTTTT
v_call: TRBV18
d_call: NA
clone_size: once
j_call: TRBJ1-4

cdr3_aa: CASSQNRGQETQYF
cdr3_nt: TGTGCCAGCAGCCAGAACAGGGGGCAAGAGACCCAGTACTTC
v_call: TRBV7-2
d_call: TRBD1
clone_size: NA
j_call: TRBJ2-5

cdr3_aa: CASSFRSRGGRGETQYF
cdr3_nt: TGTGCCAGCAGCTTTCGGTCCCGGGGGGGCCGTGGGGAGACCCAGTACTTC
v_call: TRBV5-6
d_call: TRBD2
clone_size: NA
j_call: TRBJ2-5

cdr3_aa: CASTRTGDGSEAFF
cdr3_nt: TGTGCCAGCACGAGGACAGGGGATGGCTCTGAAGCTTTCTTT
v_call: TRBV6-5
d_call: TRBD1
clone_size: NA
j_call: TRBJ1-1